This record looks at one TCR beta chain sequence and its context. The sample comes from a study of patients and donors after allogeneic stem cell transplantation. Germline CDR1 DFQATT, CDR2 SNEGSKA (reference sequence). V was trimmed by 1 base and J by 4 bases, leaving 10 bases between them. The CDR3 is made up of 13 amino acids. TCRdb processed the RT-PCR reads anew with MiXCR; each CDR3 protein has one entry. This sample has some 90,000 distinct CDR3 sequences; about 44% occur once, and the top ten carry 60% to 65%. The sequence was obtained from a human donor who was either an allogeneic HSCT recipient or a stem cell or donor lymphocyte infusion donor (not recorded which). It is not recorded whose cells these are; they may come from a transplant donor. The chain couples TRBV20-1 to TRBJ1-1, with D possibly being TRBD1 (5 bases). Sequenced sample: blood, either unsorted or a sorted T cell fraction (not recorded which). CDR3 protein: CSARGGRSTEAFF. CDR3 sequence (DNA): TGCAGTGCTAGAGGGGGACGGAGCACTGAAGCTTTCTTT.